The clone carrying this T cell receptor (beta chain) was counted only a few times. What it recognizes is unknown. These data originate in a study of T cell repertoires in cytomegalovirus infection. At the level of the study: CMV epitopes used comprised recently identified HLA-C-restricted ones and well-studied HLA-B-restricted ones. From public TCR beta signatures came an indication of both CMV infection and matching HLA type.

Using its own MiXCR run on the reads, TCRdb lists one record per CDR3 protein. The sample carries 150,000 to 200,000 distinct CDR3 sequences, less than 25% recorded once. The CDR3 totals 14 residues. The junction had 2 bases not matched to a gene; V was cut back by 6 bases and J by 0 bases. Germline V gene lookup returns CDR1 MGHDK and CDR2 SYGVNS. Sequenced here: CD8+ T cells from cultured PBMCs, sampled from culture after CMV antigen stimulation. The sequence came from a human donor in good health (CMV status not recorded). Some clones in this sample may be carry-over from other donors' samples. The chain is built from TRBV25-1 and TRBJ2-7; 10 positions agree with TRBD1. The CDR3 sequence: CASRGQGSSYEQYF. The DNA for the CDR3 is TGTGCCAGCAGGGGACAGGGGAGCTCCTACGAGCAGTACTTC.